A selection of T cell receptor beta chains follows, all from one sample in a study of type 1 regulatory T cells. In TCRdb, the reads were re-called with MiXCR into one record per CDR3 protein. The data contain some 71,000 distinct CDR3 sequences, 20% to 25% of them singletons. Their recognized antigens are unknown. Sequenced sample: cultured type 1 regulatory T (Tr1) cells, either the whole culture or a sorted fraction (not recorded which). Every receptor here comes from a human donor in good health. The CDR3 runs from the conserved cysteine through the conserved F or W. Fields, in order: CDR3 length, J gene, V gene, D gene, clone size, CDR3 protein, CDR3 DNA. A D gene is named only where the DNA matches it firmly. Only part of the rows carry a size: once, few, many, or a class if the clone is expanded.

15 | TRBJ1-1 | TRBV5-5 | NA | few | CAIPSENATNTEAFF | TGTGCCATCCCGAGCGAGAACGCAACCAACACTGAAGCTTTCTTT
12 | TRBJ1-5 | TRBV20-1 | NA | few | CSAWRGNQPQHF | TGCAGTGCTTGGAGGGGCAATCAGCCCCAGCATTTT
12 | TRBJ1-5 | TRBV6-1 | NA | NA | CASQGSNQPQHF | TGTGCCAGCCAGGGCAGCAATCAGCCCCAGCATTTT
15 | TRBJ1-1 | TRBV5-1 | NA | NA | CASSFSTLRNTEAFF | TGCGCCAGCAGCTTTTCAACTCTTCGGAACACTGAAGCTTTCTTT
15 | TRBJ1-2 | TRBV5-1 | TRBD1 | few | CASSPGTATANGYTF | TGCGCCAGCAGCCCCGGGACAGCCACGGCCAATGGCTACACCTTC
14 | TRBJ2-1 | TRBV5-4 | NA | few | CASSFELGYNEQFF | TGTGCCAGCAGCTTTGAACTAGGCTACAATGAGCAGTTCTTC
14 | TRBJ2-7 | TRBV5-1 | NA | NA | CASSVRAGSYEQYF | TGCGCCAGCAGCGTTAGGGCGGGTTCCTACGAGCAGTACTTC
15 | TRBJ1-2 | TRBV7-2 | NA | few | CASSPPPGPGVGYTF | TGTGCCAGCAGCCCCCCCCCAGGACCTGGGGTTGGCTACACCTTC
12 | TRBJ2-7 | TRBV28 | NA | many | CASSRGTYEQYF | TGTGCCAGCTCCCGCGGGACCTACGAGCAGTACTTC
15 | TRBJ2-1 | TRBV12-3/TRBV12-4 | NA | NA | CASSPAWGGYNEQFF | TGTGCCAGCAGCCCTGCTTGGGGCGGGTACAATGAGCAGTTCTTC
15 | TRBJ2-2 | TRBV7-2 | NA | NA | CASSLATTNTGELFF | TGTGCCAGCAGCTTAGCTACGACTAACACCGGGGAGCTGTTTTTT
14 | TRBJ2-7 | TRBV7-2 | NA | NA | CASSLAGSLYEQYF | TGTGCCAGCAGCTTAGCAGGGTCCTTATACGAGCAGTACTTC
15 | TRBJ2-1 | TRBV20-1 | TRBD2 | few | CSAALPGLIGVEQFF | TGCAGTGCTGCACTCCCGGGACTAATTGGTGTTGAGCAGTTCTTC